These T cell receptor beta chains were read from a single sample in a study of CD8+ T cells in alopecia areata. The protocol was immunoSEQ multiplex PCR, while the TCRdb copy is restricted to in-frame clones and leaves out a portion. The data contain 4,300 or so clones, about 63% of them singletons. Sequences were obtained from skin. These receptors originate from a human donor in good health. CDR3s include the opening cysteine and the closing phenylalanine or tryptophan. A D gene is named only where the DNA matches it firmly. The size entry is marked missing in some rows and otherwise reads once, few, many or a size class.

j_gene,v_gene,abundance,len,d_gene,CDR3aa,CDR3nt
TRBJ1-5,TRBV15,few,18,NA,CATSRDSNTGSGNQPQHF,TGTGCCACCAGCAGAGACTCAAACACAGGAAGCGGCAATCAGCCCCAGCATTTT
TRBJ2-7,TRBV6-1,NA,14,NA,CASRGKADRNEQYF,TGTGCCAGCAGGGGGAAAGCGGATAGAAACGAGCAGTACTTC
TRBJ2-1,TRBV5-1,NA,14,TRBD2,CASSLELAGHEQFF,TGCGCCAGCAGCTTGGAACTAGCGGGTCATGAGCAGTTCTTC
TRBJ2-1,TRBV29-1,NA,12,TRBD2,CSVKRERYEQFF,TGCAGCGTTAAGCGGGAGAGGTATGAGCAGTTCTTC
TRBJ2-4,TRBV19,NA,15,TRBD1,CASSTGQAAKNIQYF,TGTGCCAGTAGTACGGGACAGGCCGCCAAAAACATTCAGTACTTC
TRBJ1-2,TRBV4-1,NA,14,NA,CASSQDQGVYGYTF,TGTGCCAGCAGCCAAGACCAGGGTGTCTATGGCTACACCTTC
TRBJ2-5,TRBV11-2,NA,16,NA,CASSRLGGGYQETQYF,TGTGCCAGCAGCCGACTGGGGGGCGGGTACCAAGAGACCCAGTACTTC
TRBJ1-1,TRBV10-3,few,11,NA,CAIRQNTEAFF,TGTGCCATCAGGCAGAACACTGAAGCTTTCTTT
TRBJ1-5,TRBV10-3,NA,15,NA,CAISESKVGPQPQHF,TGTGCCATCAGTGAGTCGAAAGTGGGGCCTCAGCCCCAGCATTTT
TRBJ1-1,TRBV5-7,NA,14,TRBD1,CASSLPDRGTEAFF,TGTGCCAGCAGCTTGCCCGACAGGGGTACTGAAGCTTTCTTT
TRBJ1-4,TRBV5-1,once,16,NA,CASSRGAQTTNEKLFF,TGCGCCAGCAGCCGCGGGGCACAAACAACTAATGAAAAACTGTTTTTT
TRBJ2-4,TRBV9,NA,15,NA,CASSVGGADKNIQYF,TGTGCCAGCAGCGTAGGGGGCGCGGACAAAAACATTCAGTACTTC
TRBJ1-3,TRBV5-4,few,15,NA,CASSLGVSPGNTIYF,TGTGCCAGCAGCTTGGGGGTCTCCCCTGGAAACACCATATATTTT
TRBJ2-3,TRBV28,large,15,TRBD2,CASRRTSGRSDTQYF,TGTGCCAGCAGGAGGACTAGCGGGAGGTCGGATACGCAGTATTTT
TRBJ1-2,TRBV5-1,few,14,TRBD1,CASSKDRERYGYTF,TGCGCCAGCAGCAAGGACAGGGAACGGTATGGCTACACCTTC
TRBJ2-1,TRBV14,NA,14,TRBD2,CASRPGGSHNEQFF,TGTGCCAGCAGACCGGGCGGGAGCCACAATGAGCAGTTCTTC
TRBJ1-2,TRBV7-2,few,13,NA,CASRLTSLNGYTF,TGTGCCAGCAGACTGACCTCATTGAATGGCTACACCTTC
TRBJ2-1,TRBV11-3,NA,15,TRBD1,CASSPKGTGGGEQFF,TGTGCCAGCAGCCCCAAAGGGACAGGTGGCGGTGAGCAGTTCTTC
TRBJ2-1,TRBV11-3,NA,16,TRBD2,CASSLGTSGIYNEQFF,TGTGCCAGCAGCTTAGGTACTAGCGGGATTTACAATGAGCAGTTCTTC
TRBJ2-3,TRBV2,NA,13,TRBD1,CASSEDTGGWQYF,TGTGCCAGCAGTGAAGATACAGGGGGCTGGCAGTATTTT
TRBJ2-1,TRBV19,once,15,NA,CASSMGPRSYNEQFF,TGTGCCAGTAGTATGGGCCCTCGTTCCTACAATGAGCAGTTCTTC
TRBJ2-1,TRBV19,NA,15,TRBD1,CASSNPGQRRNEQFF,TGTGCCAGTAGCAATCCGGGACAGAGGCGCAATGAGCAGTTCTTC
TRBJ1-2,TRBV29-1,NA,13,TRBD1,CSVSTGANYGYTF,TGCAGCGTATCTACAGGGGCTAACTATGGCTACACCTTC
TRBJ2-7,TRBV28,NA,14,TRBD1,CASSRWTGPYEQYF,TGTGCCAGCAGTAGATGGACAGGGCCCTACGAGCAGTACTTC
TRBJ2-7,TRBV4-1,once,16,TRBD2,CASSPKPSGATYEQYF,TGCGCCAGCAGCCCGAAGCCCAGCGGGGCTACCTACGAGCAGTACTTC
TRBJ2-5,TRBV5-6,NA,17,NA,CASSDEGPGGGGETQYF,TGTGCCAGCAGCGACGAGGGTCCGGGGGGCGGTGGAGAGACCCAGTACTTC
TRBJ2-1,TRBV27,NA,14,TRBD1,CASTLQGALAEQFF,TGTGCCAGCACCCTACAGGGGGCGTTGGCTGAGCAGTTCTTC
TRBJ2-4,TRBV6-5,NA,15,NA,CASSYSRGTKNIQYF,TGTGCCAGCAGTTACTCGAGGGGGACCAAAAACATTCAGTACTTC
TRBJ1-1,TRBV19,NA,12,NA,CASSDGGRWTFF,TGTGCCAGTTCGGACGGGGGCCGATGGACTTTCTTT
TRBJ2-2,TRBV5-6,NA,14,NA,CASSSYWNTGELFF,TGTGCCAGCAGCTCCTACTGGAACACCGGGGAGCTGTTTTTT
TRBJ2-2,TRBV6-6,NA,12,NA,CASSSYSGELFF,TGTGCCAGCAGTTCCTACAGCGGGGAGCTGTTTTTT
TRBJ2-7,TRBV5-1,NA,15,TRBD2,CASSPSGRSVYEQYF,TGCGCCAGCAGCCCTAGCGGGAGAAGTGTATACGAGCAGTACTTC
TRBJ1-1,TRBV5-1,NA,13,TRBD1,CASALSQGRNAFF,TGCGCCAGCGCCCTATCACAGGGGAGGAACGCTTTCTTT
TRBJ2-7,TRBV18,once,14,TRBD1,CASVPGQQTYEQYF,TGTGCCAGCGTACCGGGACAGCAGACCTACGAGCAGTACTTC